The T cell receptor (beta chain) under discussion was sequenced for a study of radiation and T cells in renal cell carcinoma. Here immunoSEQ multiplex PCR was the method, and the copy in TCRdb shows in-frame clones only, minus some. This sample has about 15,000 clones, with around three fifths found just once. Treatment defined: 15 Gy SBRT to primary tumor, nephrectomy 4 weeks later. Nephrectomy followed 15 Gy stereotactic body radiation by 4 weeks. A note on this clone: Its antigen is unknown.

The V and J ends lost 4 bases and 4 bases, in that order; junction bases with no gene match: 8. This CDR3 spans 14 amino acids. From germline, CDR1 is SQVTM and CDR2 ANQGSEA. Whole-study results and caveats: Irradiated tumors had higher TCR clonality than control tumors. Dominant CDR3 motifs occupied more repertoire in irradiated than control tumors. In blood, top tumor clones expanded by 2 weeks, shrinking by 4.

This clonotype was sampled from a woman in her 70s with renal cell carcinoma. This rearrangement joins TRBV29-1 to TRBJ2-7, with 9 bases aligning to TRBD1. This sample comprised tumor tissue, obtained from a patient whose treatment included radiotherapy and nephrectomy. For the CDR3, the DNA is TGCAGCGTTGGAAGGGGACAGGGTCGGTACGAGCAGTACTTC. It encodes CSVGRGQGRYEQYF.